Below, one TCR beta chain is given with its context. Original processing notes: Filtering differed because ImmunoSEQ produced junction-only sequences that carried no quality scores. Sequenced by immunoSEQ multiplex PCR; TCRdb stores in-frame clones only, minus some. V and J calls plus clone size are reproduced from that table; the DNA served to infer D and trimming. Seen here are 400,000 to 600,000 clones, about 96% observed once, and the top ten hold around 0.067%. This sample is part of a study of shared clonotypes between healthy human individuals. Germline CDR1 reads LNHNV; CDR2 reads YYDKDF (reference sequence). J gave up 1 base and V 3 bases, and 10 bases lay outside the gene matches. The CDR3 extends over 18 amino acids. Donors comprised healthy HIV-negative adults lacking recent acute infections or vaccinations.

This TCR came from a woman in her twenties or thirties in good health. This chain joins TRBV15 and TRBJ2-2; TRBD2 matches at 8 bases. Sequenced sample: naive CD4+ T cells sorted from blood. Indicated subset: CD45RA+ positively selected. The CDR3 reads CATSRTRREAVNTGELFF. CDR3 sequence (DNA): TGTGCCACCAGCAGGACGAGGCGGGAGGCCGTGAACACCGGGGAGCTGTTTTTT.